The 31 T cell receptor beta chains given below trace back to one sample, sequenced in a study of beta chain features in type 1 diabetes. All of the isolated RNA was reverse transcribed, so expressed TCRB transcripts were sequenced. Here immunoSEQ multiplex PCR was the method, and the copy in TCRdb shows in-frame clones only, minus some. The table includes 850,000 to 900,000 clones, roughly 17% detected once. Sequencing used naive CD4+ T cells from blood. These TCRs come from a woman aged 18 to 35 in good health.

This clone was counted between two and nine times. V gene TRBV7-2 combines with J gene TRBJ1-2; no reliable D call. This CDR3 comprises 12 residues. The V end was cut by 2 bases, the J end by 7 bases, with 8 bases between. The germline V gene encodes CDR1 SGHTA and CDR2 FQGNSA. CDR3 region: CASSLLWGGYTF. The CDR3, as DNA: TGTGCCAGCAGCTTACTATGGGGTGGCTACACCTTC. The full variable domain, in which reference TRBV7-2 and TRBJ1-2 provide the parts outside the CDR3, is GAGVSQSPSNKVTEKGKDVELRCDPISGHTALYWYRQSLGQGLEFLIYFQGNSAPDKSGLPSDRFSAERTGGSVSTLTIQRTQQEDSAVYLCASSLLWGGYTFGSGTRLTVV.

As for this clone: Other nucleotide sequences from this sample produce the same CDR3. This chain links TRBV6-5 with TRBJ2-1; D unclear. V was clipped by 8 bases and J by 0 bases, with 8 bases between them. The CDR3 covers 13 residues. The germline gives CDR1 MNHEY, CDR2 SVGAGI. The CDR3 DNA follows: TGTGCCAGCTCCCGAGACTCCTACAATGAGCAGTTCTTC. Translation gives CASSRDSYNEQFF.

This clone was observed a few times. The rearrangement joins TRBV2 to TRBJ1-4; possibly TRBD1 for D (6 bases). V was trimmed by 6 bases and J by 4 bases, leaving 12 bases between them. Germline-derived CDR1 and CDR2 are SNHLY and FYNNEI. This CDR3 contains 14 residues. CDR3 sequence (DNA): TGTGCCAGCAGACGGGGGCTGGGTAATGAAAAACTGTTTTTT. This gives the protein CASRRGLGNEKLFF.

This CDR3 reads CAIAWEGANTEAFF. The CDR3 bases are TGTGCCATCGCCTGGGAGGGGGCCAACACTGAAGCTTTCTTT. The chain combines TRBV10-3 with TRBJ1-1; 7 nucleotides line up with TRBD1. Germline CDR1 and CDR2: ENHRY and SYGVKD. The V and J ends lost 8 bases and 2 bases, in that order; junction bases with no gene match: 8. CDR3 length: 14 residues.

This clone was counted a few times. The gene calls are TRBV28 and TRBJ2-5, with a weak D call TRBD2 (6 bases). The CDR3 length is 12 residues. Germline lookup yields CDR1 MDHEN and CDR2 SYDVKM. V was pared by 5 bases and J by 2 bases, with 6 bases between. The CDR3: CASSRGQETQYF. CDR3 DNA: TGTGCCAGCAGTCGGGGGCAAGAGACCCAGTACTTC.

The CDR3 is CASSPPGWRAQYF. The CDR3 DNA reads TGTGCCAGCAGCCCCCCCGGTTGGCGGGCCCAGTACTTC. The chain joins TRBV6-5 to TRBJ2-5, with a weak D call TRBD2 (5 bases). The germline V gene encodes CDR1 MNHEY and CDR2 SVGAGI. This CDR3 has 13 residues. V was pared by 6 bases and J by 9 bases, with 17 bases between.

The CDR3 DNA is TGTGCCAGCAGTTTATCGGGGGGACAGGCTGGAAACACCATATATTTT. This sequence encodes CASSLSGGQAGNTIYF. The chain joins TRBV27 to TRBJ1-3; 8 bases agree with TRBD1. J was trimmed by 2 bases and V by 0 bases; bases with no gene match: 3. Germline V gene lookup returns CDR1 MNHEY and CDR2 SMNVEV (reference sequence). This CDR3 is built from 16 residues.

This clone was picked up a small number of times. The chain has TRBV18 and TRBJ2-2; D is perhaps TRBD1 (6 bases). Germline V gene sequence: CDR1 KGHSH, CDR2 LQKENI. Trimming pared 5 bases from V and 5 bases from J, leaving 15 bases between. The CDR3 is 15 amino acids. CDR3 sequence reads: CASSMSGTPTGELFF. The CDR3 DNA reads TGTGCCAGCTCAATGTCCGGGACACCAACCGGGGAGCTGTTTTTT.

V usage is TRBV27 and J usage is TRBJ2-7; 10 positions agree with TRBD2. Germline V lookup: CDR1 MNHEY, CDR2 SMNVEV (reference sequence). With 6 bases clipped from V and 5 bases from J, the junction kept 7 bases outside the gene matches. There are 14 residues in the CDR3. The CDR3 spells CASRPSGSIHEQYF. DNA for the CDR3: TGTGCCAGCAGACCTAGCGGGAGTATCCACGAGCAGTACTTC.

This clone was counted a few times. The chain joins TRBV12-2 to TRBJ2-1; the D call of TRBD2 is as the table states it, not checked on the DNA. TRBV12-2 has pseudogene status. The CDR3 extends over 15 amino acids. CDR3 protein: CASRLRLAGYNEQFF. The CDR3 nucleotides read TGTGCAAGTCGCTTAAGGCTAGCGGGATACAATGAGCAGTTCTTC.

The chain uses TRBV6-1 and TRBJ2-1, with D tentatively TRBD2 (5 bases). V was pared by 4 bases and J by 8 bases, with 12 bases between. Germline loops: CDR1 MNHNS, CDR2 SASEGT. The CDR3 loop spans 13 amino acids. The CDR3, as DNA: TGTGCCAGCAGTGGGGGAAGGACTTATGAGCAGTTCTTC. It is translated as CASSGGRTYEQFF.

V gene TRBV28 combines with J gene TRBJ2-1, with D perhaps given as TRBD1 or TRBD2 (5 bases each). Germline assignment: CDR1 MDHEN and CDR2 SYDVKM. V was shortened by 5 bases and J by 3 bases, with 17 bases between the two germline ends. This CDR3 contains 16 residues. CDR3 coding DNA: TGTGCCAGCAGTGCCCCGTTGGGACCCGGCTACAATGAGCAGTTCTTC. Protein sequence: CASSAPLGPGYNEQFF.

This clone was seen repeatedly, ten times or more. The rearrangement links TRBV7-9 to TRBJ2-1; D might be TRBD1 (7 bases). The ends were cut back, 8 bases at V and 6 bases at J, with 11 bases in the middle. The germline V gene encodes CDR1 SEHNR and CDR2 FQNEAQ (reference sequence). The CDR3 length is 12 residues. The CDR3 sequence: CASAGQINEQFF. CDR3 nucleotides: TGTGCCAGCGCGGGACAGATCAATGAGCAGTTCTTC. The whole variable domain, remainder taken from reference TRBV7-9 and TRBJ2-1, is DTGVSQNPRHKITKRGQNVTFRCDPISEHNRLYWYRQTLGQGPEFLTYFQNEAQLEKSRLLSDRFSAERPKGSFSTLEIQRTEQGDSAMYLCASAGQINEQFFGPGTRLTVL.

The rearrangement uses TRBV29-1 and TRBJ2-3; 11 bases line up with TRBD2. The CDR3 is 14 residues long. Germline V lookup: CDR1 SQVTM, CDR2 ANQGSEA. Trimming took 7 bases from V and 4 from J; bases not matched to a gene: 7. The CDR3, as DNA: TGCAGCGCTGTAGCGGGAGGGGGCCCAGATACGCAGTATTTT. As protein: CSAVAGGGPDTQYF.

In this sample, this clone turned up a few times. This CDR3 reads CASSDSSGRSGELFF. The CDR3 DNA reads TGTGCCAGCAGTGACAGCTCAGGGCGCAGCGGGGAGCTGTTTTTT. The J gene is TRBJ2-2, the V gene TRBV2, with D tentatively TRBD1 (5 bases). This CDR3 is 15 amino acids long. V lost 3 bases and J lost 7, with 15 bases in between. Germline values: CDR1 SNHLY, CDR2 FYNNEI.

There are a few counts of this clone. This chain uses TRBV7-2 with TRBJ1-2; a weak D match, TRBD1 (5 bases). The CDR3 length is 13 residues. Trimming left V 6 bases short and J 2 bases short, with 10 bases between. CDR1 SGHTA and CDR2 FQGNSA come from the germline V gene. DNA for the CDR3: TGTGCCAGCAGATATTCAGGGAACTATGGCTACACCTTC. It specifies CASRYSGNYGYTF. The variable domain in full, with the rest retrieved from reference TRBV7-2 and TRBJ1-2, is GAGVSQSPSNKVTEKGKDVELRCDPISGHTALYWYRQSLGQGLEFLIYFQGNSAPDKSGLPSDRFSAERTGGSVSTLTIQRTQQEDSAVYLCASRYSGNYGYTFGSGTRLTVV.

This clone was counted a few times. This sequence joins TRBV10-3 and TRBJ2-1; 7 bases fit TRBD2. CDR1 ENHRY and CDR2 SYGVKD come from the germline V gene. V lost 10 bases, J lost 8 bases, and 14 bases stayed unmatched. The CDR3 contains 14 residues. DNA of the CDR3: TGTGCCACCGAAGCGGGGCCAAGTTTTGATGAGCAGTTCTTC. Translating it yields CATEAGPSFDEQFF.

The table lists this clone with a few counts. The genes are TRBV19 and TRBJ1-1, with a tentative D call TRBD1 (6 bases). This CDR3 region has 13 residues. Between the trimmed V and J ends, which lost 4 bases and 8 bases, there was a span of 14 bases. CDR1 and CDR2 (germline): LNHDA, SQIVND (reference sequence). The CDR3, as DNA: TGTGCCAGTAGTAACCGACAGGACAAGGAAGCTTTCTTT. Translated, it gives CASSNRQDKEAFF.

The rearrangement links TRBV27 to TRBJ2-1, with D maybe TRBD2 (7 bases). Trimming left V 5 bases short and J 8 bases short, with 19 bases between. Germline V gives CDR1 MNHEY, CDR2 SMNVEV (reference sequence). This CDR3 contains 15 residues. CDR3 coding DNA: TGTGCCAGCAGTCCGAGGACAGCTGGGAGGGATGAGCAGTTCTTC. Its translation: CASSPRTAGRDEQFF.

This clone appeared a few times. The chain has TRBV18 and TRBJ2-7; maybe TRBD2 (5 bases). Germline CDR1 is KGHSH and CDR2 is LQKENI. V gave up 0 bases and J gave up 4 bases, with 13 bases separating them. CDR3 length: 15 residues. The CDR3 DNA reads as TGTGCCAGCTCACCACCGAATAAAGAGGGATACGAGCAGTACTTC. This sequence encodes CASSPPNKEGYEQYF.

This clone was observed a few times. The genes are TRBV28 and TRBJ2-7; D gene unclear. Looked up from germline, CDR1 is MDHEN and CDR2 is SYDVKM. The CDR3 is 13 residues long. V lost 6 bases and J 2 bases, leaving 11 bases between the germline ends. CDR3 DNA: TGTGCCAGCAGCCGTCACCCGACCTACGAGCAGTACTTC. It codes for CASSRHPTYEQYF.

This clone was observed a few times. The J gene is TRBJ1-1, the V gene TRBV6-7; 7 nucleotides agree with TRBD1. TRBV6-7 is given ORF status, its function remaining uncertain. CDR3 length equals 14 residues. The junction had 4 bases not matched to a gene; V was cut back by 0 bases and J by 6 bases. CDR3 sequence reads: CASSYSKGASEAFF. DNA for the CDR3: TGTGCCAGCAGTTACTCGAAGGGGGCATCTGAAGCTTTCTTT.

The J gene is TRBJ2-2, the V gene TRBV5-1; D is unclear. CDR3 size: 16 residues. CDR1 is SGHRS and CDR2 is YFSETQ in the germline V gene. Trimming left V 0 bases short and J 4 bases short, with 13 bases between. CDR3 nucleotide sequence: TGCGCCAGCAGCTTGGAGGTGGGAATGGGCACCGGGGAGCTGTTTTTT. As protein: CASSLEVGMGTGELFF.

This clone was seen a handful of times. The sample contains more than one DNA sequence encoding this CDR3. In nucleotides, the CDR3 is TGTGCCAGCAGCCCCGGGACGGCTCAAGAGACCCAGTACTTC. It encodes CASSPGTAQETQYF. The chain employs TRBV7-2 and TRBJ2-5; D is perhaps TRBD1 or TRBD2 (5 bases each). V lost 5 bases to trimming and J lost 2 bases, with 12 bases between them. Looked up from germline, CDR1 is SGHTA and CDR2 is FQGNSA. CDR3 size: 14 residues.

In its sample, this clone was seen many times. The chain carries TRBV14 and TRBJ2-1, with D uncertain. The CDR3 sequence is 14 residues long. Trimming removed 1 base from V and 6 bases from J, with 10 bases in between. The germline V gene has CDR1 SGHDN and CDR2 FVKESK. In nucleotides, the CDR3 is TGTGCCAGCAGCCAAGCTAGGATCAGCAATGAGCAGTTCTTC. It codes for CASSQARISNEQFF.

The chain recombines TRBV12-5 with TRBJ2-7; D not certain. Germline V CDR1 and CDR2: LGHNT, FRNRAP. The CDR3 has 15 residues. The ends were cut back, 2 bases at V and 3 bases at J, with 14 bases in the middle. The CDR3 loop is CASGLRTLVYYEQYF. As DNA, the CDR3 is TGTGCTAGTGGTTTGAGAACCCTCGTTTACTACGAGCAGTACTTC.

The CDR3 loop is CASSPGLAYGEAFF. CDR3 DNA sequence: TGTGCCAGCAGTCCAGGTCTGGCCTACGGTGAAGCTTTCTTT. V is TRBV27 and J is TRBJ1-1; the D is unclear. V gave up 5 bases and J gave up 7 bases, with 17 bases separating them. The length of the CDR3 is 14 residues. CDR1 is MNHEY and CDR2 is SMNVEV in the germline V gene (reference sequence).

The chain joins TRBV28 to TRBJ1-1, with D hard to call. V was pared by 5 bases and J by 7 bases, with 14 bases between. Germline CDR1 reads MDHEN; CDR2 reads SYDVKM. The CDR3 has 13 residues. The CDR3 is CASSLRTDGEAFF. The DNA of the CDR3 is TGTGCCAGCAGTCTGCGTACCGACGGTGAAGCTTTCTTT.

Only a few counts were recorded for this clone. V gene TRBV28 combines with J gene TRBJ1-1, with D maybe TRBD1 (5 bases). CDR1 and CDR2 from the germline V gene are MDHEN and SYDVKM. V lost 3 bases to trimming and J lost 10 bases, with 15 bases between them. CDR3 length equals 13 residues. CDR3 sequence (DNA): TGTGCCAGCAGTTTCCGACAGAAAATAAGAGCTTTCTTT. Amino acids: CASSFRQKIRAFF.

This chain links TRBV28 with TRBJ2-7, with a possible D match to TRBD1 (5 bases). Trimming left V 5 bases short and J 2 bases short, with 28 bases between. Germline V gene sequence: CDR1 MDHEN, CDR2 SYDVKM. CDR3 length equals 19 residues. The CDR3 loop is CASSPSAPLDTKGTYEQYF. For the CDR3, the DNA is TGTGCCAGCAGTCCGAGCGCTCCCTTGGACACCAAAGGGACCTACGAGCAGTACTTC.

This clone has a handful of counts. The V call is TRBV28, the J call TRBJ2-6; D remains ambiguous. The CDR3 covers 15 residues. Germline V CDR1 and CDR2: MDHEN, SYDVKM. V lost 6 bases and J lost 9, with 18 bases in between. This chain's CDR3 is CASSFHSLLGNVLTF. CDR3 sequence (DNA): TGTGCCAGCAGCTTTCACAGCCTCTTAGGCAACGTCCTGACTTTC.